This T cell receptor (beta chain) is drawn from a study of T cells after yellow fever vaccination. A process of 5'RACE template switching, which added a universal primer site and UMIs, was used to make TCR cDNA. Using its own MiXCR run on the 5' RACE reads, TCRdb lists one record per CDR3 protein. This sample has 500,000 to 650,000 distinct CDR3 sequences, with around a sixth found just once. Whole-study results and caveats: CD4 and CD8 compartments shared a small share of clonotypes, likely from convergent recombination. Abundant clonotypes (contaminants from the bulk population) could be present in FACS-sorted repertoires. Most primary-vaccination clones recurred post-booster (nearly 98% CD4, around 90% CD8).

With respect to this clonotype: What it binds is unknown.

The CDR3 loop spans 16 amino acids. V was clipped by 7 bases and J by 5 bases; unmatched bases: 10. Germline V CDR1 and CDR2: MNHEY, SMNVEV (reference sequence). The sequencing used PBMCs, collected less than 6 days after the first yellow fever vaccination. This chain connects TRBV27 to TRBJ2-2; TRBD1 aligns across 10 bases. The sequence was obtained from a young man who received the YFV17D yellow fever vaccine. The CDR3 loop reads CASTYRDRGRTGELFF. As DNA, the CDR3 is TGTGCCAGCACCTACCGGGACAGGGGTCGGACCGGGGAGCTGTTTTTT.